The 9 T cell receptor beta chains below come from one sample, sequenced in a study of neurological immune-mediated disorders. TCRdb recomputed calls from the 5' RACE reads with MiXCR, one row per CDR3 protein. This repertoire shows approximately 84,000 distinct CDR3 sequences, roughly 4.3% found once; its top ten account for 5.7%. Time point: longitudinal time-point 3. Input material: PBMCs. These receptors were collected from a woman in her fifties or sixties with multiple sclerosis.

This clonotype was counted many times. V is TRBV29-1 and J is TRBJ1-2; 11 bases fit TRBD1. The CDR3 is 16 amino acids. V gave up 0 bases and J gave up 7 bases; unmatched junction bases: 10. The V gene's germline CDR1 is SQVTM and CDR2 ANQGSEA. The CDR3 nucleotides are TGCAGCGTTGAAGAGGGGGGACAGGGGGAAATTCGTGGCTACACCTTC. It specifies CSVEEGGQGEIRGYTF.

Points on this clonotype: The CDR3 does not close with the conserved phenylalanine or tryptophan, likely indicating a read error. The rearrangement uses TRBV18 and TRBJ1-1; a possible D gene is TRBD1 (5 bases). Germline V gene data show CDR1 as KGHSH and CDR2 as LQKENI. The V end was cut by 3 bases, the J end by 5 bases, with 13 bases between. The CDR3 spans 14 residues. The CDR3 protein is CASSPNMEGTEAFL. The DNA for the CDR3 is TGTGCCAGCTCACCTAATATGGAGGGGACTGAAGCTTTCCTT.

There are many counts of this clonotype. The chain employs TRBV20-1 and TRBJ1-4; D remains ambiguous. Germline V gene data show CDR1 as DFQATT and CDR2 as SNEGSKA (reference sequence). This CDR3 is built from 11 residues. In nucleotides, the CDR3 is TGCAGCCTCTTCCTTAATGAAAAACTGTTTTTT. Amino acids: CSLFLNEKLFF.

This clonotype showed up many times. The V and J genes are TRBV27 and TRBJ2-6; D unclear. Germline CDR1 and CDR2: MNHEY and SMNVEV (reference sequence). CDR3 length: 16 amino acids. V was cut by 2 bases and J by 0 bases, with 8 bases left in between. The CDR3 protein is CASSLRTSSGANVLTF. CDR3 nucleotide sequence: TGTGCCAGCAGTTTACGAACCAGCTCTGGGGCCAACGTCCTGACTTTC.

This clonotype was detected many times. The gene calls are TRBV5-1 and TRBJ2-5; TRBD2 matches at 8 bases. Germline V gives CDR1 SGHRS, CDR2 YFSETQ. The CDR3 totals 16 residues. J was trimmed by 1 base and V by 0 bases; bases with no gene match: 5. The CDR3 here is CASSLDSGGLQETQYF. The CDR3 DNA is TGCGCCAGCAGCTTGGACAGCGGGGGCCTCCAAGAGACCCAGTACTTC.

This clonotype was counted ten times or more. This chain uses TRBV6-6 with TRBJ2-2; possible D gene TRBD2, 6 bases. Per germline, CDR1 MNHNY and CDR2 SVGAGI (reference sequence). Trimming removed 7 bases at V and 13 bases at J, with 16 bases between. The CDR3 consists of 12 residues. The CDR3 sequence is CASTKREEGLFF. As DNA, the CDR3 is TGTGCCAGCACAAAAAGGGAGGAGGGGCTGTTTTTT.

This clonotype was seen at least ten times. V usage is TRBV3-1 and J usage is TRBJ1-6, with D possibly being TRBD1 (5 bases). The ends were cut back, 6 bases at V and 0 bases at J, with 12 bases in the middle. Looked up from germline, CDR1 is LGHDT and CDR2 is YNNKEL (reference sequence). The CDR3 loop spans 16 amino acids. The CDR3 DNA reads TGTGCCAGCAGGGGGGAAGGGTCCTCCTATAATTCACCCCTCCACTTT. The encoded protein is CASRGEGSSYNSPLHF.

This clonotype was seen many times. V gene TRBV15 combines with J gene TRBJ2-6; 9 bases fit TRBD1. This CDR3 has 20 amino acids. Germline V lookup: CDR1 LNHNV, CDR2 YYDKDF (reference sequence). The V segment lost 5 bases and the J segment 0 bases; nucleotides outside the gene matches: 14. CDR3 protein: CATSGFLRDRVGSGANVLTF. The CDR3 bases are TGTGCCACCAGCGGATTTTTACGGGACAGGGTGGGCTCTGGGGCCAACGTCCTGACTTTC.

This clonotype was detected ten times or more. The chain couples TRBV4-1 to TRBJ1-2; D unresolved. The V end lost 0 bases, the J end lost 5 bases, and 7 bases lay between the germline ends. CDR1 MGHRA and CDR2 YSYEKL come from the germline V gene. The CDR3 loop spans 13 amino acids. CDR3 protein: CASSQDPVYGYTF. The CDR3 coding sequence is TGCGCCAGCAGCCAAGATCCCGTTTATGGCTACACCTTC.